Following are 18 T cell receptor beta chains from one sample sequenced in a study of identical twins. TCRdb processed the 5' RACE reads anew with MiXCR; each CDR3 protein has one entry. The sample consists of around 690,000 distinct CDR3 sequences, over 20% of them appearing once. The sample was also reused in another study, on T cells expressing NK-cell markers.

Sequenced: PBMCs. All receptors derive from a woman between 18 and 29 years old in good health.

V usage is TRBV6-5 and J usage is TRBJ2-7; 7 bases are a match to TRBD1. Germline CDR1 is MNHEY and CDR2 is SVGAGI. The V gene end was trimmed by 4 bases and the J gene end by 2 bases; junction bases not matched to a gene: 5. CDR3 size: 14 residues. CDR3 amino acids: CASSLTGEAYEQYF. The CDR3, as DNA: TGTGCCAGCAGTTTAACAGGGGAAGCCTACGAGCAGTACTTC.

The J gene is TRBJ2-3, the V gene TRBV29-1, with TRBD1 matching over 7 bases. J lost 9 bases, V lost 5 bases, and 5 bases had no gene match. Germline CDR1 SQVTM, CDR2 ANQGSEA. CDR3 length: 11 amino acids. The CDR3 region has the DNA TGCAGCGTTCGGGGACAGTCCACGCAGTATTTT. Its protein is CSVRGQSTQYF.

The CDR3 here is CSARDYKLAGGQREQFF. The DNA of the CDR3 is TGCAGTGCTAGAGATTACAAACTAGCGGGAGGCCAACGGGAGCAGTTCTTC. The chain recombines TRBV20-1 with TRBJ2-1; 12 bases align to TRBD2. CDR3 length: 17 residues. The germline CDR1 and CDR2 sequences are DFQATT and SNEGSKA (reference sequence). Losses at the gene ends were 0 bases for V and 10 bases for J; bases not matched to a gene: 13.

In DNA, the CDR3 is TGCAGTGCTAGAGGTCAGGCGTACAATGAGCAGTTCTTC. Protein: CSARGQAYNEQFF. The chain has TRBV20-1 and TRBJ2-1; the D is unclear. V lost 1 base to trimming and J lost 4 bases, with 8 bases between them. The CDR3 covers 13 residues. Germline V gene data show CDR1 as DFQATT and CDR2 as SNEGSKA (reference sequence).

V usage is TRBV12-3 or TRBV12-4 and J usage is TRBJ1-5; D gene unclear. This CDR3 contains 11 residues. The germline V and J ends were trimmed by 4 bases and 11 bases, with 9 bases remaining between them. Here the CDR3 DNA reads TGTGCCAGCAGTTCAACCCAGGCCCAGCATTTT. This translates into CASSSTQAQHF.

The sample holds a few counts of this clonotype. This chain links TRBV4-1 with TRBJ2-5, with D tentatively TRBD1 or TRBD2 (5 bases each). CDR1 MGHRA and CDR2 YSYEKL come from the germline V gene. The CDR3 has 15 residues. Deletions cut 3 bases from V and 5 bases from J, with 16 bases between. CDR3 amino acids: CASSQAGTGGETQYF. For the CDR3, the DNA is TGCGCCAGCAGCCAGGCCGGGACGGGTGGCGAGACCCAGTACTTC.

This clonotype was detected many times. The genes are TRBV20-1 and TRBJ2-5, with D maybe TRBD1 (6 bases). Trimming removed 6 bases at V and 1 base at J, with 15 bases between. This CDR3 is built from 14 residues. Per germline, CDR1 DFQATT and CDR2 SNEGSKA (reference sequence). DNA of the CDR3: TGCAGTGCGGCAAGACAGGTCGTCCAAGAGACCCAGTACTTC. Residues: CSAARQVVQETQYF.

This clonotype was counted between two and nine times. A read error may produce the germline difference seen at one junction end. The chain combines TRBV7-9 with TRBJ2-7; no definite D call. Looked up from germline, CDR1 is SEHNR and CDR2 is FQNEAQ (reference sequence). The CDR3 runs 14 residues. The CDR3 nucleotides are TGTGCCAGCCGCTTCCGGGCCGGTGCGGACGAGCAGTACTTC. Translation: CASRFRAGADEQYF.

The chain employs TRBV9 and TRBJ2-6, with no clear D. CDR1 is SGDLS, CDR2 YYNGEE, per germline. This CDR3 contains 15 residues. The V end was cut by 1 base, the J end by 0 bases, with 5 bases between. CDR3 DNA: TGTGCCAGCAGCGTATTCGGCTCTGGGGCCAACGTCCTGACTTTC. This encodes CASSVFGSGANVLTF.

This clonotype was seen more than once but under ten times. The chain combines TRBV2 with TRBJ2-3; D not certain. The CDR3 is 12 residues long. Deletions cut 8 bases from V and 4 bases from J, with 10 bases between. Germline V CDR1 and CDR2: SNHLY, FYNNEI. The chain's CDR3 is CASDGDADTQYF. Here the CDR3 DNA reads TGTGCCAGCGACGGTGATGCAGATACGCAGTATTTT.

This clonotype was recorded at least ten times. The rearrangement uses TRBV14 and TRBJ2-5; D is ambiguous. The CDR3 is 13 amino acids. The germline CDR1 and CDR2 sequences are SGHDN and FVKESK. Trimming removed 3 bases from V and 0 bases from J, with 5 bases in between. This CDR3 reads CASSQTNQETQYF. The CDR3 DNA reads TGTGCCAGCAGCCAGACCAACCAAGAGACCCAGTACTTC.

This clonotype was counted between two and nine times. V and J are TRBV18 and TRBJ2-7; D may be TRBD2 (6 bases). Looked up from germline, CDR1 is KGHSH and CDR2 is LQKENI. V dropped 8 bases and J dropped 2 bases, with 16 bases sitting between them. The CDR3 is made up of 14 amino acids. In DNA form, the CDR3 reads TGTGCCAGCAATAGCCGGGGGTCCACCTACGAGCAGTACTTC. It specifies CASNSRGSTYEQYF.

V gene TRBV12-3 or TRBV12-4 combines with J gene TRBJ2-2; 8 bases are shared with TRBD2. Trimming took 6 bases from V and 6 from J; bases not matched to a gene: 6. This CDR3 is 14 amino acids long. The DNA for the CDR3 is TGTGCCAGCAGAATGATAGCGGGGCCCGGGGAGCTGTTTTTT. Its translation is CASRMIAGPGELFF.

This clonotype was recorded many times. The rearrangement joins TRBV7-2 to TRBJ2-1; D is unresolved. Trimming cost V 1 base and J 1 base, with 8 bases left between them. The V gene's germline CDR1 is SGHTA and CDR2 FQGNSA. CDR3 length equals 15 residues. The DNA of the CDR3 is TGTGCCAGCAGCTTAGGGACCGGTTCCTACAATGAGCAGTTCTTC. Protein: CASSLGTGSYNEQFF.

Many counts were recorded for this clonotype. This sequence joins TRBV12-3 or TRBV12-4 and TRBJ1-1; the D is unclear. CDR3 size: 13 residues. The V and J ends lost 6 bases and 1 base respectively, with 9 bases between them. The DNA for the CDR3 is TGTGCCAGCAGCTTCGGTGGGAACACTGAAGCTTTCTTT. This sequence encodes CASSFGGNTEAFF.

This clonotype was counted at least ten times. The chain recombines TRBV15 with TRBJ2-1, with D uncertain. The V end lost 2 bases, the J end lost 7 bases, and 18 bases lay between the germline ends. The germline V gene has CDR1 LNHNV and CDR2 YYDKDF (reference sequence). This CDR3 is 16 amino acids long. For the CDR3, the DNA is TGTGCCACCAGCAGATCTCTTGGGGATAGCTCGAATGAGCAGTTCTTC. Protein product: CATSRSLGDSSNEQFF.

This clonotype was observed a few times. The chain joins TRBV14 to TRBJ2-7, with D uncertain. CDR1 and CDR2 from the germline V gene are SGHDN and FVKESK. Trimming stripped 1 base from V and 6 bases from J, with 13 bases between. The CDR3 extends over 14 amino acids. The CDR3 loop reads CASSQGWGPGEQYF. Written as DNA, the CDR3 is TGTGCCAGCAGCCAAGGTTGGGGTCCGGGCGAGCAGTACTTC.

This clonotype has a handful of counts. The chain combines TRBV12-3 or TRBV12-4 with TRBJ2-7, with D tentatively TRBD1 or TRBD2 (5 bases each). The CDR3 is 15 amino acids. With 6 bases removed from V and 3 bases from J, the gap between germline ends came to 18 bases. CDR3 in DNA: TGTGCCAGCAGCACCGCCCGGGACGGTTTCTACGAGCAGTACTTC. Amino acids: CASSTARDGFYEQYF.